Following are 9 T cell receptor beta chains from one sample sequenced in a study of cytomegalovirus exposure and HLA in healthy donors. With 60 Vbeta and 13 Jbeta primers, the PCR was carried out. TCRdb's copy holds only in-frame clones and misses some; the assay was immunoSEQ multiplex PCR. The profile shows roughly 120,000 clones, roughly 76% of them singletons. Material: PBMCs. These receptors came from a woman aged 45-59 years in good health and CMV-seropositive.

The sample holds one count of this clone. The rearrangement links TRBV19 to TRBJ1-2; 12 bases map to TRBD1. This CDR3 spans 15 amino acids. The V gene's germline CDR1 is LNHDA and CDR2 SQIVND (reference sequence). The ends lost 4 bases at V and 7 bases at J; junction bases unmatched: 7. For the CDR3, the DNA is TGTGCCAGTAGTAAAGGGACAGGGGGCAAGGTTGGCTACACCTTC. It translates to CASSKGTGGKVGYTF.

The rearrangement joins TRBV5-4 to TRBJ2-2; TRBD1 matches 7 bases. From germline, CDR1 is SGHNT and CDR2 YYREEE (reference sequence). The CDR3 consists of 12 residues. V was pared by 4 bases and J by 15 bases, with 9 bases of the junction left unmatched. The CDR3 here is CASSQRQGEVFF. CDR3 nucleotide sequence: TGTGCCAGCAGCCAAAGACAGGGAGAGGTGTTTTTT.

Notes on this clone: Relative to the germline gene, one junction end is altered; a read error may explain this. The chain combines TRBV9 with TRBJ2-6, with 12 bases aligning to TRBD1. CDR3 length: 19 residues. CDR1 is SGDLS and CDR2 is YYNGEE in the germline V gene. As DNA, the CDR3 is TGTGCCAGCAGCGAACCCCGAGGGACAGGGGGCGCTGGGGCCAACGGCCTGACTTTC. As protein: CASSEPRGTGGAGANGLTF.

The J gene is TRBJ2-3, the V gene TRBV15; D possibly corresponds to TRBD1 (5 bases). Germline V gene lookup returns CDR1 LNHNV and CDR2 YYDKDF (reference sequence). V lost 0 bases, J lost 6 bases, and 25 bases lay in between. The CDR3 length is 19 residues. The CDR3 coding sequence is TGTGCCACCAGCAGAGATCTAAAGGTCGGGCAGGGTTATGCTGATACGCAGTATTTT. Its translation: CATSRDLKVGQGYADTQYF.

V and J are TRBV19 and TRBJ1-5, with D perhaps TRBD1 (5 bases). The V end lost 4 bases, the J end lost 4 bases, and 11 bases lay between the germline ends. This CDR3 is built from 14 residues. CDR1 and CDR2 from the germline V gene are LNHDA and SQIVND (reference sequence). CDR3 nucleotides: TGTGCCAGTAGTAAGGCGGGGGGGAATCAGCCCCAGCATTTT. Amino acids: CASSKAGGNQPQHF.

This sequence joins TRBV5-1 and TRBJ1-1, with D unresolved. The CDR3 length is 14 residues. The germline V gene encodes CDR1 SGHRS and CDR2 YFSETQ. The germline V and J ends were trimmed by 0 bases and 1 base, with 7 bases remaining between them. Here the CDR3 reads CASSLVTPNTEAFF. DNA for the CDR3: TGCGCCAGCAGCTTGGTTACTCCGAACACTGAAGCTTTCTTT.

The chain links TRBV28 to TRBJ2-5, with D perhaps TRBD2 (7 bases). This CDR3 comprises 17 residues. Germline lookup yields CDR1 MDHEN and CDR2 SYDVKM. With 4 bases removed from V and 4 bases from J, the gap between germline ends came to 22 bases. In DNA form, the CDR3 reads TGTGCCAGCAGTTCCATCAGTAGACTAGCCAGGGGAGAGACCCAGTACTTC. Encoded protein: CASSSISRLARGETQYF.

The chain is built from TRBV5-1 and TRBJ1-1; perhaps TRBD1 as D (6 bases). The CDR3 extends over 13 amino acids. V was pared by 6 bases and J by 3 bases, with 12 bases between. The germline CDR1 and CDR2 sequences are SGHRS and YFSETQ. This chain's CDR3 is CASKPTGYTEAFF. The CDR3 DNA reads TGCGCCAGCAAGCCGACAGGATACACTGAAGCTTTCTTT.

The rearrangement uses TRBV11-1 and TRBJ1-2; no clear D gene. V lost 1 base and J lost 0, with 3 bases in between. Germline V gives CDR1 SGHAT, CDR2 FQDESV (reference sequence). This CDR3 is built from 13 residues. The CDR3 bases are TGTGCCAGCAGCTTAGACTCTAACTATGGCTACACCTTC. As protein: CASSLDSNYGYTF.